Below, 17 T cell receptor beta chains from the same sample are listed, as sequenced in a study of prognosis after radiotherapy for stage I lung cancer. The authors amplified TCR beta CDR3 from genomic DNA using two-round multiplex PCR. Every TRBV and TRBJ gene had its own specific primer in first-round PCR. TCRdb recomputed calls from the multiplex PCR reads with MiXCR, one row per CDR3 protein. The sample contains more than 30,000 distinct CDR3 sequences, around 43% of which appear only once. The source material was PBMCs, sampled before or after stereotactic body radiation therapy (not recorded which). The source is a donor of 50 years or more with non-small cell lung cancer.

This chain connects TRBV9 to TRBJ2-7; tentatively, D is TRBD2 (7 bases). Germline V lookup: CDR1 SGDLS, CDR2 YYNGEE. The V gene lost 2 bases and the J gene lost 1 base, with 16 bases spanning the gap. The CDR3 is 16 residues long. This CDR3 is CASSVGRGPTSYEQYF. The CDR3 DNA sequence: TGTGCCAGCAGCGTGGGGCGGGGGCCTACATCCTACGAGCAGTACTTC. The full variable domain, its missing parts supplied by reference TRBV9 and TRBJ2-7, is DSGVTQTPKHLITATGQRVTLRCSPRSGDLSVYWYQQSLDQGLQFLIQYYNGEERAKGNILERFSAQQFPDLHSELNLSSLELGDSALYFCASSVGRGPTSYEQYFGPGTRLTVT.

About this clonotype: A read error likely explains this, since a far larger clone differs by one base. The chain links TRBV6-2 or TRBV6-3 to TRBJ2-1; 8 bases fit TRBD2. The CDR3 extends over 14 amino acids. Germline V gene data show CDR1 as MNHEY and CDR2 as SVGEGT. V shed 5 bases and J 5 bases; nucleotides not matched to a gene: 5. In nucleotides, the CDR3 is TGTGCCAGCAGTAAAGCGGGGGTGAACAATGAGCAGTTCTTC. This codes for CASSKAGVNNEQFF.

This chain connects TRBV2 to TRBJ2-2, with D hard to call. The CDR3 spans 16 residues. Germline V CDR1 and CDR2: SNHLY, FYNNEI. V lost 4 bases, J lost 2 bases, and 14 bases lay in between. For the CDR3, the DNA is TGTGCCAGCAGTGGGTGGTGCCTACGTAACACCGGGGAGCTGTTTTTT. Translation gives CASSGWCLRNTGELFF.

The gene calls are TRBV6-1 and TRBJ2-1; 8 bases fit TRBD1. The germline V gene has CDR1 MNHNS and CDR2 SASEGT. Germline trimming cut 6 bases from V and 4 bases from J; bases unmatched to any gene: 11. This CDR3 is 16 amino acids long. The CDR3 DNA sequence: TGTGCCAGCAGAAAAACCCGGGACAGGCTATACAATGAGCAGTTCTTC. This encodes CASRKTRDRLYNEQFF.

Turning to this clonotype: This clone may be a read error of a much larger clone one base away. This rearrangement joins TRBV5-5 to TRBJ1-5; the match to TRBD1 covers 7 bases. Germline loops: CDR1 SGHKS, CDR2 YYEKEE (reference sequence). With 1 base clipped from V and 1 base from J, the junction kept 5 bases outside the gene matches. This CDR3 comprises 16 residues. In DNA, the CDR3 is TGTGCCAGCAGCTTGTGTCCGACAGGGAGCAATCAGCCCCAGCATTTT. The encoded protein is CASSLCPTGSNQPQHF.

This clonotype was seen many times. The rearrangement joins TRBV2 to TRBJ2-7, with TRBD1 identical over 9 bases. With 6 bases clipped from V and 2 bases from J, the junction kept 8 bases outside the gene matches. CDR1 and CDR2 from the germline V gene are SNHLY and FYNNEI. The CDR3 consists of 15 residues. CDR3 loop: CASSPSGTGTYEQYF. The CDR3 nucleotides are TGTGCCAGCAGCCCGTCCGGGACAGGGACCTACGAGCAGTACTTC.

The chain employs TRBV7-8 and TRBJ2-7; D gene unclear. Germline V gene lookup returns CDR1 SGHVS and CDR2 FQNEAQ. V dropped 0 bases and J dropped 7 bases, with 13 bases sitting between them. The CDR3 has 14 residues. The CDR3 here is CASSLASVRSEQYF. In DNA, the CDR3 is TGTGCCAGCAGCTTAGCCTCGGTGCGTTCAGAGCAGTACTTC. Complete variable domain (other parts from reference TRBV7-8 and TRBJ2-7): GAGVSQSPRYKVAKRGQDVALRCDPISGHVSLFWYQQALGQGPEFLTYFQNEAQLDKSGLPSDRFFAERPEGSVSTLKIQRTQQEDSAVYLCASSLASVRSEQYFGPGTRLTVT.

CDR3 region: CASSLLGRLYEQYF. DNA of the CDR3: TGTGCCAGCAGTTTATTGGGACGGCTCTACGAGCAGTACTTC. The chain joins TRBV28 to TRBJ2-7; D tentatively reads TRBD1 or TRBD2 (5 bases each). Germline V gene lookup returns CDR1 MDHEN and CDR2 SYDVKM. The CDR3 runs to 14 residues. V lost 1 base and J 3 bases, leaving 10 bases between the germline ends.

This clonotype was counted at least ten times. This sequence joins TRBV10-2 and TRBJ1-2; 8 bases line up with TRBD1. V shed 0 bases and J 8 bases; nucleotides not matched to a gene: 5. Germline CDR1 is WSHSY and CDR2 is SAAADI. This CDR3 is built from 14 residues. CDR3 in amino acids: CASSESRTGTGYTF. CDR3 in DNA: TGCGCCAGCAGTGAGTCCCGGACAGGGACAGGCTACACCTTC.

As to this clonotype: One end of the junction fails to match germline, which may point to a read error. CDR3 DNA sequence: TGTGCCAGTAGTCGAAGGGGGAGCCCGGGAGACACCTGGGAGCTGTTTTTT. Its protein is CASSRRGSPGDTWELFF. This chain links TRBV19 with TRBJ2-2, with D perhaps given as TRBD1 or TRBD2 (6 bases each). This CDR3 has 17 amino acids. Per germline, CDR1 LNHDA and CDR2 SQIVND (reference sequence).

As concerns this clonotype: A clone one base away is much larger, so this may be a read error. The V call is TRBV6-2 or TRBV6-3, the J call TRBJ1-1; a weak D match, TRBD1 (6 bases). CDR1 MNHEY and CDR2 SVGEGT come from the germline V gene. The length of the CDR3 is 16 residues. V lost 5 bases to trimming and J lost 0 bases, with 16 bases between them. The CDR3 DNA is TGTGCCAGCAGTGAAGAGGGGGGGATCTTGAACACTGAAGCTTTCTTT. Translated: CASSEEGGILNTEAFF.

This clonotype was picked up one time. The chain joins TRBV6-5 to TRBJ2-2; D not resolved. The V and J ends lost 2 bases and 2 bases respectively, with 0 bases between them. CDR1 and CDR2 (germline): MNHEY, SVGAGI. This CDR3 has 12 residues. CDR3 sequence reads: CASSYNTGELFF. For the CDR3, the DNA is TGTGCCAGCAGTTACAACACCGGGGAGCTGTTTTTT.

This clonotype was recorded many times. J is TRBJ2-7 and V is TRBV10-3; 10 bases align to TRBD1. From germline, CDR1 is ENHRY and CDR2 SYGVKD. CDR3 size: 15 residues. V shed 10 bases and J 6 bases; nucleotides not matched to a gene: 15. The CDR3 sequence is CATNNPGQGSFEQYF. CDR3 nucleotide sequence: TGTGCCACCAATAATCCGGGACAGGGGAGCTTCGAGCAGTACTTC.

The genes are TRBV5-1 and TRBJ2-2; D uncertain. Looked up from germline, CDR1 is SGHRS and CDR2 is YFSETQ. Deletions cut 0 bases from V and 7 bases from J, with 10 bases between. CDR3 size: 14 residues. As DNA, the CDR3 is TGCGCCAGCAGCTTGGAGGTGGGTCTCGGGGAGCTGTTTTTT. Its translation: CASSLEVGLGELFF.

V and J are TRBV5-1 and TRBJ2-7; 9 bases line up with TRBD1. The CDR3 runs 15 residues. Germline assignment: CDR1 SGHRS and CDR2 YFSETQ. J was trimmed by 2 bases and V by 2 bases; bases with no gene match: 5. CDR3 protein: CASSLTGGTTYEQYF. Here the CDR3 DNA reads TGCGCCAGCAGCTTAACAGGGGGCACCACCTACGAGCAGTACTTC.

This clonotype was seen many times. The chain recombines TRBV5-1 with TRBJ1-2; 8 bases match TRBD1. The length of the CDR3 is 15 residues. Germline lookup yields CDR1 SGHRS and CDR2 YFSETQ. Unmatched junction bases numbered 9, after V lost 4 bases and J lost 4 bases. The CDR3 DNA is TGCGCCAGCAGCCCGAGGCAGGGGGCGAGCTATGGCTACACCTTC. Its translation is CASSPRQGASYGYTF.

The sample holds many counts of this clonotype. V gene TRBV20-1 combines with J gene TRBJ2-1, with 10 bases aligning to TRBD2. Germline V gives CDR1 DFQATT, CDR2 SNEGSKA (reference sequence). V shed 2 bases and J 8 bases; nucleotides not matched to a gene: 9. The CDR3 totals 15 residues. In DNA, the CDR3 is TGCAGTGCTAGACAAGGACTAGCGGCCAGGGATGAGCAGTTCTTC. Translation gives CSARQGLAARDEQFF.